This T cell receptor beta chain was retrieved from a study of identical twins. Unique molecular identifiers were present on the cDNA, and a universal primer site came from template switching. Each CDR3 protein is one row after TCRdb ran MiXCR on the 5' RACE reads. In the table there are hundreds of thousands of distinct CDR3 sequences, approximately 20% of which are singletons. The CDR3 covers 14 residues. Germline V gene lookup returns CDR1 SGHTA and CDR2 FQGTGA. Germline trimming cut 5 bases from V and 6 bases from J; bases unmatched to any gene: 5. The same specimen was also included in a second study, on yellow fever vaccine responses in identical twins. That report notes: Twins' vaccine T cell responses were reported to seem partly convergent and partly personalized.

The specimen sequenced was CD4+ T cells sorted from blood. The gene calls are TRBV7-3 and TRBJ2-1; 9 nucleotides agree with TRBD1. This TCR came from a woman aged 18-35 years in good health. The CDR3 nucleotides are TGTGCCAGCAGCCCACAGGGGGCGCGCAATGAGCAGTTCTTC. As protein: CASSPQGARNEQFF.